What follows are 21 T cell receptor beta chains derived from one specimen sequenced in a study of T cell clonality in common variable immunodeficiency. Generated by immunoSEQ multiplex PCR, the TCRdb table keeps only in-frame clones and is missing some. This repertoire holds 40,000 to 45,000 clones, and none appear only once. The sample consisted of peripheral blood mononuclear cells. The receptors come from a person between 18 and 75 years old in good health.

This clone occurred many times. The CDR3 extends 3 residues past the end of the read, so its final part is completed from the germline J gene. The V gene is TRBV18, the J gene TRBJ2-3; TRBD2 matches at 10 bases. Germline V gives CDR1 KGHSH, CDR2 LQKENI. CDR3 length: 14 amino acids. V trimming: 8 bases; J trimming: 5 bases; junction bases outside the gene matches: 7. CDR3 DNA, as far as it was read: TGTGCCAGCCGCCAGGGACTAGCGATAGATACG. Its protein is CASRQGLAIDT. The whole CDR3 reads CASRQGLAIDTQYF.

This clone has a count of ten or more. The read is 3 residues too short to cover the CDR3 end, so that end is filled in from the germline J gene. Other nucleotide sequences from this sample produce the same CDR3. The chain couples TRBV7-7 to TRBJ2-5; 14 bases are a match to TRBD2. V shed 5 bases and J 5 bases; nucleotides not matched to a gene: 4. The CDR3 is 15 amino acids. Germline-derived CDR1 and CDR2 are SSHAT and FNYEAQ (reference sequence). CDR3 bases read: TGTGCCAGCAGCGGGACTAGCGGGAGCGGTGAGACC. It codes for CASSGTSGSGET. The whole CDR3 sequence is CASSGTSGSGETQYF. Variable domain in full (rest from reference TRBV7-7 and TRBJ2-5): GAGVSQSPRYKVTKRGQDVTLRCDPISSHATLYWYQQALGQGPEFLTYFNYEAQPDKSGLPSDRFSAERPEGSISTLTIQRTEQRDSAMYRCASSGTSGSGETQYFGPGTRLLVL.

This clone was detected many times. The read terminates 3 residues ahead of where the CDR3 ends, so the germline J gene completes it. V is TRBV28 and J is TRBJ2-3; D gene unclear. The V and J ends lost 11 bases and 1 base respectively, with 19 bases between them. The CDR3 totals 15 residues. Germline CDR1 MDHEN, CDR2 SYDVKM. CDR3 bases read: TGTGCCTCAATGGGCCGTACACACGGCACAGATACG. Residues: CASMGRTHGTDT. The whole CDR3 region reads CASMGRTHGTDTQYF.

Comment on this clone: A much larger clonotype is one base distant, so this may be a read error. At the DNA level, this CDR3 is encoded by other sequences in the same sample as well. CDR3 loop: CASSPTGFISGNTIYF. Partial CDR3 DNA: TGTGCCAGCAGCCCCACAGGGTTTATCTCTGGAAACACA. The chain carries TRBV7-3 and TRBJ1-3, with TRBD1 as a possible D gene (6 bases). The CDR3 extends 3 residues past the end of the read, so its final part is completed from the germline J gene. CDR3 length: 16 residues. The germline V gene has CDR1 SGHTA and CDR2 FQGTGA.

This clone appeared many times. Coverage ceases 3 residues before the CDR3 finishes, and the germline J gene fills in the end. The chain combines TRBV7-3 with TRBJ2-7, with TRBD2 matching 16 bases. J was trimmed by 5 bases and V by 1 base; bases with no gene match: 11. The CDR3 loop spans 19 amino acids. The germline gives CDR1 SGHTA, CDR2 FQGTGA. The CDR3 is CASSLSLGLAGGPRHEQYF. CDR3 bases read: TGTGCCAGCAGCTTAAGTCTGGGACTAGCGGGAGGGCCGAGGCACGAG.

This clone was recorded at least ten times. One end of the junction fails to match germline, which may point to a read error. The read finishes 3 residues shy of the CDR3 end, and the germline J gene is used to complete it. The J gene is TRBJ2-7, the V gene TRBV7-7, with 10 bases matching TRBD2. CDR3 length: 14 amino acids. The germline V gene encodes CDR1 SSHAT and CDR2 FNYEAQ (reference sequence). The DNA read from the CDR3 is TGTGCTAGCAGCTTAGCGGGGGGCTCCTACGAG. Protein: CASSLAGGSYE. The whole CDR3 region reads CASSLAGGSYEQYF.

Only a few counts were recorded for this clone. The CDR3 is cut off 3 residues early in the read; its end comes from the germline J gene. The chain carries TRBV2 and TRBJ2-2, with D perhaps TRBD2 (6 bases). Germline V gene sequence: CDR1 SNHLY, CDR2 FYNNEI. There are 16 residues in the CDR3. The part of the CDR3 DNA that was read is TGTGCCAGCAGTGAATTCGGCGCGGGGAAGGGTTCACCG. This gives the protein CASSEFGAGKGSP. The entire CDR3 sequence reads CASSEFGAGKGSPLFF.

The part of the CDR3 DNA that was read is TGCAGTGCTAGAGGTACTAGCGGGGTTTCCTACAATGAG. This translates into CSARGTSGVSYNE. The CDR3 as a whole reads CSARGTSGVSYNEQFF. V gene TRBV20-1 combines with J gene TRBJ2-1, with 10 positions matching TRBD2. Read coverage stops 3 residues before the CDR3 terminus; the germline J gene supplies the remainder. The J segment lost 1 base and the V segment lost 1 base, leaving 4 bases of the junction unmatched. Germline V gene data show CDR1 as DFQATT and CDR2 as SNEGSKA (reference sequence). This CDR3 spans 16 amino acids.

Partial CDR3 DNA: TGTGCCAGCAGAAGTCCAGGGGAGGGCTACGAG. It yields the protein CASRSPGEGYE. The full CDR3 sequence reads CASRSPGEGYEQYF. The rearrangement uses TRBV27 and TRBJ2-7; D is perhaps TRBD2 (7 bases). The CDR3 end falls 3 residues outside the read, so it is completed with the germline J gene. V was shortened by 6 bases and J by 3 bases, with 15 bases between the two germline ends. The CDR3 runs to 14 residues. Germline CDR1 reads MNHEY; CDR2 reads SMNVEV (reference sequence).

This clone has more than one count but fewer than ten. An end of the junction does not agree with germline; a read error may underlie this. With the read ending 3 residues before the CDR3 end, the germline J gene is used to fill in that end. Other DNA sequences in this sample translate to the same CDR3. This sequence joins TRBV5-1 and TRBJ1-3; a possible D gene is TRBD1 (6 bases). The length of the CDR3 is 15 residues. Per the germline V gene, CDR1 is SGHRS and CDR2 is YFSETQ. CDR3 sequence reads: CASSSSGTPGNTIYF. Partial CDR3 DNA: TGCGCCAGCAGCTCATCCGGGACACCTGGAAACACA.

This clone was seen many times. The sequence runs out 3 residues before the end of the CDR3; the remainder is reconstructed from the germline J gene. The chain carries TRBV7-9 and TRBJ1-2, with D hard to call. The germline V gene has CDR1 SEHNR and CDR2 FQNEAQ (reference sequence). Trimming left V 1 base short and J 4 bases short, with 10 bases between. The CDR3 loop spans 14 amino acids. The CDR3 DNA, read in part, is TGTGCCAGCAGCTTAGTTCTGGAGGGCTATGGC. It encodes CASSLVLEGYG. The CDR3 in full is CASSLVLEGYGYTF.

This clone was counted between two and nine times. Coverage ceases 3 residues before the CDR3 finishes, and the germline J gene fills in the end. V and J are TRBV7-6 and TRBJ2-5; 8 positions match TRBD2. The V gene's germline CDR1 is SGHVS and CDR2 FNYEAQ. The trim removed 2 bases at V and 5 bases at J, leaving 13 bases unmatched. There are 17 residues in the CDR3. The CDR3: CASSLQPGGLGSETQYF. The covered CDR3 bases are TGTGCCAGCAGCTTACAACCGGGGGGGCTGGGAAGCGAGACC.

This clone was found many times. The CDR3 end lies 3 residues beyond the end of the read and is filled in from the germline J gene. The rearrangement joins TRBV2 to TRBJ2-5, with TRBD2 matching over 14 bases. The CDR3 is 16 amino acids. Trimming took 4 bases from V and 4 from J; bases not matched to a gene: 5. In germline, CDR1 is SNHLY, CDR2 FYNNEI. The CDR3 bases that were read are TGTGCCAGCAGTGGGGGACTAGCGGGAGTGTTAGAGACC. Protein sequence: CASSGGLAGVLET. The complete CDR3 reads CASSGGLAGVLETQYF.

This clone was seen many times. Partial CDR3 DNA: TGTGCCAGCTCGCTCCAGGGCCAAGAGACC. Protein: CASSLQGQET. The whole CDR3 reads CASSLQGQETQYF. V gene TRBV18 combines with J gene TRBJ2-5, with D possibly TRBD1 on 5 matching bases. The read stops 3 residues short of the end of the CDR3; the missing end is completed from the germline J gene. Trimming removed 6 bases at V and 1 base at J, with 9 bases between. The CDR3 has 13 residues. The germline gives CDR1 KGHSH, CDR2 LQKENI. Looking up the rest from reference TRBV18 and TRBJ2-5 gives the full variable domain: NAGVMQNPRHLVRRRGQEARLRCSPMKGHSHVYWYRQLPEEGLKFMVYLQKENIIDESGMPKERFSAEFPKEGPSILRIQQVVRGDSAAYFCASSLQGQETQYFGPGTRLLVL.

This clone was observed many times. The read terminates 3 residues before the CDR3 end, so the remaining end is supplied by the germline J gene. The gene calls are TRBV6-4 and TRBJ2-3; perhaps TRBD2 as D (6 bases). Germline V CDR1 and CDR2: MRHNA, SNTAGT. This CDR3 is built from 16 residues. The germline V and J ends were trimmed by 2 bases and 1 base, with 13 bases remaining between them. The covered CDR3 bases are TGTGCCAGCAGTGACGGGAGAGGAGGGGGCACAGATACG. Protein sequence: CASSDGRGGGTDT. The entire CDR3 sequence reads CASSDGRGGGTDTQYF.

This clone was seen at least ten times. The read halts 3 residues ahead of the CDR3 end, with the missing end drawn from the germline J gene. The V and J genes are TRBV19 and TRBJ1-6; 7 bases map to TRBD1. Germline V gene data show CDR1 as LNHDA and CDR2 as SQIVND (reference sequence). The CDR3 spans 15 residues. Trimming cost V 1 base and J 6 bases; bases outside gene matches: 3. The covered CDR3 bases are TGTGCCAGTAGTATAGCGGGACAGTTTAATTCACCC. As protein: CASSIAGQFNSP. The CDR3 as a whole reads CASSIAGQFNSPLHF.

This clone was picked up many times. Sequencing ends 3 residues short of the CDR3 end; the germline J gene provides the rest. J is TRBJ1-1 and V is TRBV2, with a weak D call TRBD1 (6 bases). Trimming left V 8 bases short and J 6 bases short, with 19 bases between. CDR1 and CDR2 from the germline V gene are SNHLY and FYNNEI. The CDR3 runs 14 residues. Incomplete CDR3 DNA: TGTGCCAGCGCGGGGGGGCGGGGGTGGTCTGAA. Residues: CASAGGRGWSE. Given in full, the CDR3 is CASAGGRGWSEAFF.

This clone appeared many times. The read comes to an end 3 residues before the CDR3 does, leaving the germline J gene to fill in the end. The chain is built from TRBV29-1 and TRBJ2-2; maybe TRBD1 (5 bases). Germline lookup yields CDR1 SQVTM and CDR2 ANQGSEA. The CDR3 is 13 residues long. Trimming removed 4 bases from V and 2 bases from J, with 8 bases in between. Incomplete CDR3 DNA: TGCAGCGTTGGACAGAGAAACACCGGGGAG. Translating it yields CSVGQRNTGE. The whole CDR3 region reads CSVGQRNTGELFF.

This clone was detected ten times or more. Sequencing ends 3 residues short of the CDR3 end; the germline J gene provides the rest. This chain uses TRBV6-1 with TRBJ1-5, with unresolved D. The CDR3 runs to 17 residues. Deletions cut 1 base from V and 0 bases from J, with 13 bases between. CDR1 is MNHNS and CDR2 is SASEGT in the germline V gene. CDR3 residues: CASSEEVWAYSNQPQHF. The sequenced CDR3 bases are TGTGCCAGCAGTGAAGAAGTGTGGGCATATAGCAATCAGCCC.

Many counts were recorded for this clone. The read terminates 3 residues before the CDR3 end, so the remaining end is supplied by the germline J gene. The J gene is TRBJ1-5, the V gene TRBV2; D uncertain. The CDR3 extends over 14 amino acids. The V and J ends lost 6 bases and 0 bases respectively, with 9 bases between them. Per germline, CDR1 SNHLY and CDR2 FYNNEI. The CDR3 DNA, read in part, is TGTGCCAGCAGGATAGGGTATAGCAATCAGCCC. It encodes CASRIGYSNQP. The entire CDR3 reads CASRIGYSNQPQHF.

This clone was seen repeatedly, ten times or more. CDR3 DNA (partial): TGTGCCAGCAGTGAACGGTGGACTAGCGGGAGGGCCGGGGGGGAGACC. This gives the protein CASSERWTSGRAGGET. The full CDR3 reads CASSERWTSGRAGGETQYF. The J gene is TRBJ2-5, the V gene TRBV2, with 15 bases aligning to TRBD2. The read ends 3 residues before the CDR3 terminus; that terminus is restored from the germline J gene. This CDR3 is built from 19 residues. With V trimmed by 2 bases and J by 5 bases, 12 bases remained unmatched. Germline V gene sequence: CDR1 SNHLY, CDR2 FYNNEI.